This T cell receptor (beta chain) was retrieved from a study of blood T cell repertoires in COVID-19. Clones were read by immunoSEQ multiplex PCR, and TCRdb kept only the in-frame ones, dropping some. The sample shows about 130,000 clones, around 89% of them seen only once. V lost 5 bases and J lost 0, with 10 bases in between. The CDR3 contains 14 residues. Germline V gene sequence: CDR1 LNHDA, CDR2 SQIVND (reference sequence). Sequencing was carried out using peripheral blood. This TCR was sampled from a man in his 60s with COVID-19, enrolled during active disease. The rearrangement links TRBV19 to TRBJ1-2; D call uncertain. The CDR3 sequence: CASSPGPANYGYTF. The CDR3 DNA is TGTGCCAGTAGTCCAGGCCCCGCTAACTATGGCTACACCTTC.